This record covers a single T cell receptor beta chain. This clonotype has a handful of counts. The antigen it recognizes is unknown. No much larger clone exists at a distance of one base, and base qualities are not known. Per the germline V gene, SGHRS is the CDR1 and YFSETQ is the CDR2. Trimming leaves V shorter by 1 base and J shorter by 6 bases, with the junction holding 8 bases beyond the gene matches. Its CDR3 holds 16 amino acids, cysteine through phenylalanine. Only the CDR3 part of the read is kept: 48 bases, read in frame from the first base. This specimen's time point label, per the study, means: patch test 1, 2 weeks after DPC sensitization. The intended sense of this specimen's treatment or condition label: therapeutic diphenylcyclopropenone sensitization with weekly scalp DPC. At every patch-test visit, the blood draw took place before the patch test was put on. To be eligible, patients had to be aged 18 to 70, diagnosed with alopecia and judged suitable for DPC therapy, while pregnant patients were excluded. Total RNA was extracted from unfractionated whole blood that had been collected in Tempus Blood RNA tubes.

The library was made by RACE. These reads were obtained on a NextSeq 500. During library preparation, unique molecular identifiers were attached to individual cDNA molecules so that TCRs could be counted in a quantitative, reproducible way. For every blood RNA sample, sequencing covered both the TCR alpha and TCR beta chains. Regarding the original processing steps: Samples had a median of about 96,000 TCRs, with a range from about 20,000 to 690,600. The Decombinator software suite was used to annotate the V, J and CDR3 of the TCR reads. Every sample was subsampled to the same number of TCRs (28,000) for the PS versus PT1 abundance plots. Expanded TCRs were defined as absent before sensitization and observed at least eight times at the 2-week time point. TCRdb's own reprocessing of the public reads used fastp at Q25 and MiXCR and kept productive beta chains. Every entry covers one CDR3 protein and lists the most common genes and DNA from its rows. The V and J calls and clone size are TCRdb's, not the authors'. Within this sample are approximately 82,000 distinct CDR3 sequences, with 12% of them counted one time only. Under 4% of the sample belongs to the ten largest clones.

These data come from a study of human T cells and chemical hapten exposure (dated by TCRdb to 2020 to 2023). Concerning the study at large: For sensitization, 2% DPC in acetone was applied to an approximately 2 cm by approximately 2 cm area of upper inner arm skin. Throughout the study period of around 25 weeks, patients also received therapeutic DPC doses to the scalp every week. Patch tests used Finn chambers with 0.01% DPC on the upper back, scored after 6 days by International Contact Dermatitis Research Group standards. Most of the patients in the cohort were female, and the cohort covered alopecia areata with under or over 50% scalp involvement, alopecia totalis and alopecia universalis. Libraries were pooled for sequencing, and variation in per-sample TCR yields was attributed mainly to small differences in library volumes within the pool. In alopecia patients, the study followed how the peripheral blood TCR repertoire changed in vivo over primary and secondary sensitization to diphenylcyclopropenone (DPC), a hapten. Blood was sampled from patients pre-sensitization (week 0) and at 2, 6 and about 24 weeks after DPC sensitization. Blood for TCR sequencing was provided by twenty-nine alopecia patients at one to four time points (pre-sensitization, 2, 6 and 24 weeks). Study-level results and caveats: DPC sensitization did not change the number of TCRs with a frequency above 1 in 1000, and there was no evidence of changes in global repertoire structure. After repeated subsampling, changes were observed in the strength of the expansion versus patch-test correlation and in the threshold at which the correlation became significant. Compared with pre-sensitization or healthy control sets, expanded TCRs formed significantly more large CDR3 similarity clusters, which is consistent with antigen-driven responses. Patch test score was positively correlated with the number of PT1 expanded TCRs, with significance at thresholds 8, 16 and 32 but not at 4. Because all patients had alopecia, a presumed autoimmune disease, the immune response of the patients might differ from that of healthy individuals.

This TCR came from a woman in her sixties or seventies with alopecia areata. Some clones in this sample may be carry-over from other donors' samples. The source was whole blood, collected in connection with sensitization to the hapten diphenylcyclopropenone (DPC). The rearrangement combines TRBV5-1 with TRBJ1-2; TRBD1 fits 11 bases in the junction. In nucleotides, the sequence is TGCGCCAGCAGCTTGAGGACAGGGGGCGTGGAGGATGGCTACACCTTC. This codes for CASSLRTGGVEDGYTF.